This entry lists 27 T cell receptor beta chains sequenced from one sample in a study of tumor-infiltrating lymphocytes in primary liver carcinoma. Extraction of RNA together with DNA used 20-30 mg of unsorted bulk tissue. A constant-region primer served to make TCR beta cDNA from about 0.5 ug total RNA. The TCR beta library was amplified through three nested multiplex PCR rounds in a modified ARM-PCR procedure. TRBV1-TRBV30 forward primers paired with a C-beta reverse primer were used in the first two PCR rounds, which ran roughly 9 cycles each. MiXCR was run by TCRdb on the multiplex PCR reads, yielding one entry per CDR3 protein. The sample lists tens of thousands of distinct CDR3 sequences; more than 60% were seen once. The material sequenced was liver tumor tissue from sampling region 4. Subset: tumor region T4, right-lateral pole. Receptors were obtained from a man aged 35 to 55 with primary liver carcinoma and hepatitis B virus infection.

With regard to this clonotype: A single base separates this from a much larger clone, so it may be a read error. The V and J genes are TRBV5-1 and TRBJ2-5; TRBD2 is a possible D gene (7 bases). The CDR3 loop spans 15 amino acids. Germline lookup yields CDR1 SGHRS and CDR2 YFSETQ. The CDR3 DNA reads TGCGCCGGCAGCTTGGAAGGGGGGGTGTCAGAGACCCAGTACTTC. Protein sequence: CAGSLEGGVSETQYF.

The rearrangement links TRBV9 to TRBJ2-3; D remains ambiguous. Trimming took 0 bases from V and 4 from J, leaving 0 bases between them. The CDR3 is made up of 11 amino acids. CDR1 and CDR2 (germline): SGDLS, YYNGEE. CDR3 region: CASSVADTQYF. CDR3 bases: TGTGCCAGCAGCGTAGCAGATACGCAGTATTTT.

Regarding this clonotype: No conserved phenylalanine or tryptophan ends this CDR3, so it is likely a read error. This chain uses TRBV11-2 with TRBJ2-1, with no clear D. Germline V lookup: CDR1 SGHAT, CDR2 FQNNGV. The CDR3 runs to 12 residues. V lost 10 bases and J 4 bases, leaving 11 bases between the germline ends. As DNA, the CDR3 is TGTGCCAACAGTCCGGAGTACAATGAGCAGTTCTTA. Protein: CANSPEYNEQFL.

In this sample, this clonotype turned up many times. At one boundary the junction diverges from the germline segment, which might be a read error. The gene calls are TRBV4-2 and TRBJ2-7; TRBD2 aligns across 11 bases. Germline values: CDR1 LGHNA, CDR2 YNFKEQ. The CDR3 spans 17 residues. The CDR3, as DNA: TGTGCCAGCAGCCTTCGTTTCCTAGCGGGAGGCACCTACGCGCAGTACTTC. Residues: CASSLRFLAGGTYAQYF.

A remark on this clonotype: This CDR3 is missing its conserved last phenylalanine or tryptophan, likely due to a read error. The CDR3 DNA reads TGTGCCAGCAGCTTGGAGGGCGGAAGCTCCTACATTGAGCAGTTCTCC. Translation: CASSLEGGSSYIEQFS. The chain has TRBV5-6 and TRBJ2-1; D not certain. Per germline, CDR1 SGHDT and CDR2 YYEEEE. This CDR3 region has 16 residues.

The chain employs TRBV20-1 and TRBJ2-2; 7 nucleotides agree with TRBD1. Germline CDR1 DFQATT, CDR2 SNEGSKA (reference sequence). V lost 3 bases to trimming and J lost 4 bases; unmatched junction nucleotides: 14. The CDR3 runs 17 residues. CDR3 region: CSASGTLDRTSTGELFF. Here the CDR3 DNA reads TGCAGTGCTAGTGGGACCCTGGACAGGACCTCCACCGGGGAGCTGTTTTTT.

At least ten counts were recorded for this clonotype. Given the absence of the conserved phenylalanine or tryptophan at the CDR3 end, a read error is likely. The chain joins TRBV29-1 to TRBJ2-3; D is unresolved. Germline CDR1 reads SQVTM; CDR2 reads ANQGSEA. V was trimmed by 7 bases and J by 4 bases, leaving 9 bases between them. The length of the CDR3 is 11 residues. The CDR3 region has the DNA TGCAGCGCCACCGTGGCAGATACGCAGTATTCT. This sequence encodes CSATVADTQYS.

A note on this clonotype: The germline gene is not matched at one end of the junction; a read error may be the cause. J is TRBJ2-1 and V is TRBV18, with D unclear. In germline, CDR1 is KGHSH, CDR2 LQKENI. The CDR3 runs to 14 residues. CDR3 bases: TGTGCCAGCTCACCAAGGGCAGCCTACAATGGGCAGTTCTTC. Protein product: CASSPRAAYNGQFF. Full variable domain (outside the CDR3, taken from reference TRBV18 and TRBJ2-1): NAGVMQNPRHLVRRRGQEARLRCSPMKGHSHVYWYRQLPEEGLKFMVYLQKENIIDESGMPKERFSAEFPKEGPSILRIQQVVRGDSAAYFCASSPRAAYNGQFFGPGTRLTVL.

This sequence joins TRBV6-6 and TRBJ2-1; D tentatively fits TRBD1 or TRBD2 (7 bases each). This CDR3 has 14 residues. Germline V gene sequence: CDR1 MNHNY, CDR2 SVGAGI (reference sequence). The V end was cut by 5 bases, the J end by 12 bases, with 20 bases between. The CDR3 sequence: CASSTNHQGGRQFF. DNA for the CDR3: TGTGCCAGCAGTACCAACCATCAGGGGGGGAGGCAGTTCTTC.

Notes on this clonotype: The junction departs from the called germline gene at one end, perhaps through a read error. This chain links TRBV6-1 with TRBJ1-3; D is perhaps TRBD1 (6 bases). CDR3 length: 17 amino acids. Germline V gives CDR1 MNHNS, CDR2 SASEGT. The chain's CDR3 is CVSSEVGQSHSGNTIYF. In DNA form, the CDR3 reads TGTGTCAGCAGTGAAGTAGGACAGAGCCACTCTGGAAACACCATATATTTT.

Regarding this clonotype: Since the CDR3 does not end with the conserved phenylalanine or tryptophan, this likely comes from a read error. The DNA is omitted, as the CDR3 cannot be located on it reliably, and the CDR3 follows TCRdb's listing. The chain links TRBV6-2 or TRBV6-3 to TRBJ2-1; TRBD1, as called in the table, went unchecked against the DNA. Germline assignment: CDR1 MNHEY and CDR2 SVGEGT. The CDR3 is 13 amino acids in total, end residues counted. The CDR3 region is CASNYTSGTGGFL.

Comment on this clonotype: Likely a read error: the CDR3 ends without its conserved phenylalanine or tryptophan. The chain recombines TRBV11-2 with TRBJ2-3; the D call may be TRBD1 or TRBD2 (5 bases each). Trimming stripped 3 bases from V and 4 bases from J, with 11 bases between. Per the germline V gene, CDR1 is SGHAT and CDR2 is FQNNGV. The CDR3 is 14 residues long. CDR3: CASSLVGGPDTQYS. DNA for the CDR3: TGTGCCAGCAGCTTGGTTGGGGGACCAGATACGCAGTATTCT.

As concerns this clonotype: Germline is not matched at one junction end, which may reflect a read error. This chain connects TRBV20-1 to TRBJ1-2, with TRBD1 matching over 7 bases. The CDR3 has 14 residues. Per germline, CDR1 DFQATT and CDR2 SNEGSKA (reference sequence). The CDR3 coding sequence is TGCGGTGCTAGAGACCCCCGCAGGGGGGATGGCTACACCTTC. Encoded protein: CGARDPRRGDGYTF.

This chain uses TRBV19 with TRBJ2-5, with D tentatively TRBD2 (7 bases). Deletions cut 5 bases from V and 1 base from J, with 20 bases between. Germline CDR1 and CDR2: LNHDA and SQIVND (reference sequence). The CDR3 is 17 residues long. The CDR3 DNA reads TGTGCCAGTAGTGGATCGGGGGCGACTAGCTTCCAAGAGACCCAGTACTTC. This translates into CASSGSGATSFQETQYF.

Details on this clonotype: In this CDR3 the conserved last residue, phenylalanine or tryptophan, is missing, so a read error is likely. The V and J genes are TRBV5-4 and TRBJ2-3, with 12 nucleotides matching TRBD2. Per the germline V gene, CDR1 is SGHNT and CDR2 is YYREEE (reference sequence). The CDR3 has 16 residues. The CDR3 reads CASSSPTSGSTDTQYY. CDR3 DNA: TGTGCCAGCAGCTCCCCGACTAGCGGGAGCACGGATACGCAGTATTAT.

This clonotype was recorded only once. One end of the junction varies from germline; a read error may be responsible. The rearrangement joins TRBV7-8 to TRBJ2-3; unclear D gene. Germline values: CDR1 SGHVS, CDR2 FQNEAQ. The CDR3 runs 16 residues. This CDR3 is CTSSLGLSLSTDTQYF. The CDR3 bases are TGTACCAGCAGCTTGGGGTTGTCATTGAGCACAGATACACAGTATTTT.

As to this clonotype: A read error may explain this, as a much larger clone is one base away. J is TRBJ1-5 and V is TRBV6-2 or TRBV6-3; D perhaps matches TRBD1 (6 bases). V shed 6 bases and J shed 6 bases, with 24 bases lying between them. Looked up from germline, CDR1 is MNHEY and CDR2 is SVGEGT. CDR3 length equals 17 residues. The CDR3 loop is CASRRRTEKGPSQPQHF. The DNA of the CDR3 is TGTGCCAGCAGGCGGAGGACAGAAAAGGGACCCAGTCAGCCCCAGCATTTT.

This clonotype came up many times. The chain joins TRBV10-3 to TRBJ2-5, with TRBD2 identical over 14 bases. In germline, CDR1 is ENHRY, CDR2 SYGVKD. CDR3 size: 14 residues. V gave up 10 bases and J gave up 4 bases; unmatched junction bases: 5. The CDR3 sequence: CATRLAGGPETQYF. The CDR3 DNA is TGTGCCACGAGACTAGCGGGAGGGCCAGAGACCCAGTACTTC.

Points on this clonotype: A much larger clone sits a single nucleotide away, making a read error possible. The chain has TRBV20-1 and TRBJ2-1; TRBD2 is a possible D gene (6 bases). The CDR3 consists of 14 residues. Germline V lookup: CDR1 DFQATT, CDR2 SNEGSKA (reference sequence). V gave up 8 bases and J gave up 6 bases, with 20 bases separating them. In nucleotides, the CDR3 is TGCAGTACTGCTACCGGGACTTCGGTCAATGAGCAGTTCTTC. Encoded protein: CSTATGTSVNEQFF.

This clonotype occurred once. At one boundary the junction diverges from the germline segment, which might be a read error. This chain connects TRBV6-6 to TRBJ2-3; no clear D gene. The CDR3 is made up of 15 amino acids. Per the germline V gene, CDR1 is MNHNY and CDR2 is SVGAGI (reference sequence). The CDR3 sequence is CVSSYSGSGTDTQYF. For the CDR3, the DNA is TGTGTCAGCAGTTACTCGGGCTCTGGCACAGATACGCAGTATTTT.

This clonotype has just a few counts. This clone may be a read error of a much larger clone one base away. CDR3 DNA: TGCGCCAGCAGCCCGGACAGGGGCTGGGAAGCTTTCTTT. Its translation: CASSPDRGWEAFF. The rearrangement joins TRBV5-1 to TRBJ1-1, with TRBD1 identical over 9 bases. V lost 4 bases and J lost 8; bases outside the gene matches: 6. The length of the CDR3 is 13 residues. From germline, CDR1 is SGHRS and CDR2 YFSETQ. The full variable domain, its missing parts supplied by reference TRBV5-1 and TRBJ1-1, is KAGVTQTPRYLIKTRGQQVTLSCSPISGHRSVSWYQQTPGQGLQFLFEYFSETQRNKGNFPGRFSGRQFSNSRSEMNVSTLELGDSALYLCASSPDRGWEAFFGQGTRLTVV.

Comment on this clonotype: The conserved final phenylalanine or tryptophan is absent from the CDR3, which likely points to a read error. The DNA is left out, because the CDR3 cannot be placed on it with certainty; the CDR3 is given as TCRdb lists it. The chain carries TRBV4-1 and TRBJ1-1; TRBD1 reflects the table's D call only, with no check against the DNA. The germline CDR1 and CDR2 sequences are MGHRA and YSYEKL. Inclusive of both ends, the CDR3 amounts to 15 amino acids. The chain's CDR3 is CASNRDPGQNTEVFS.

As for this clonotype: At one boundary the junction diverges from the germline segment, which might be a read error. The CDR3 DNA reads TGTGCCAGCAGTTGGAGAGGGGAGACCCGGTACTTC. Amino acid sequence: CASSWRGETRYF. The V gene is TRBV12-3 or TRBV12-4, the J gene TRBJ2-5; tentatively, D is TRBD1 or TRBD2 (5 bases each). CDR3 length: 12 amino acids.

This clonotype was observed many times. V is TRBV7-9 and J is TRBJ1-3, with D possibly TRBD1 on 5 matching bases. The CDR3 is 12 residues long. V was trimmed by 1 base and J by 10 bases, leaving 8 bases between them. Germline CDR1 and CDR2: SEHNR and FQNEAQ (reference sequence). Written as DNA, the CDR3 is TGTGCCAGCAGCTTAGTGGGGCTAACCATATATTTT. Residues: CASSLVGLTIYF.

The sample holds a few counts of this clonotype. This may arise from a read error, as a much more abundant clone is one base away. The CDR3 DNA reads TGTGCCAGCGGACTACTGACAGGGAATGAAAAACTGTTTTTT. Its protein is CASGLLTGNEKLFF. The chain links TRBV2 to TRBJ1-4, with 7 positions matching TRBD1. Germline CDR1 SNHLY, CDR2 FYNNEI. The CDR3 is 14 amino acids. The V segment lost 8 bases and the J segment 5 bases; nucleotides outside the gene matches: 8. Using reference TRBV2 and TRBJ1-4 for the parts outside the CDR3, the full variable domain is EPEVTQTPSHQVTQMGQEVILRCVPISNHLYFYWYRQILGQKVEFLVSFYNNEISEKSEIFDDQFSVERPDGSNFTLKIRSTKLEDSAMYFCASGLLTGNEKLFFGSGTQLSVL.

Details on this clonotype: It may be a read error: a sequence one base away is much more abundant. This chain links TRBV7-8 with TRBJ2-5, with 12 bases identical to TRBD1. This CDR3 region has 16 residues. Germline-derived CDR1 and CDR2 are SGHVS and FQNEAQ. The CDR3 here is CANSVPGQGARETQYF. The CDR3 DNA is TGTGCCAACAGCGTCCCGGGACAGGGGGCGCGGGAGACCCAGTACTTC.

Concerning this clonotype itself: With a much larger clone just one base away, this may be a read error. The chain joins TRBV28 to TRBJ1-2; D is unclear. The V gene lost 4 bases and the J gene lost 4 bases, with 22 bases spanning the gap. Germline V gene data show CDR1 as MDHEN and CDR2 as SYDVKM. This CDR3 is built from 17 residues. As DNA, the CDR3 is TGTGCCAGCAGTTCAACTAGCGCCCAGTGCCGGATCTATGGCTACACCTTC. This translates into CASSSTSAQCRIYGYTF.